This is a list of T cell receptor beta chains from one sample in a study of blood T cell repertoires in COVID-19. The data were produced by immunoSEQ multiplex PCR, yet TCRdb's version contains in-frame clones alone and is incomplete. The sample includes about 300,000 clones, under 90% seen only once; the top ten take 4% to 5%. Sequencing was performed on PBMCs or T cells enriched from blood (not recorded which). These receptors were collected from a man aged 30-40 years who had recovered from COVID-19. Each CDR3 is given with its conserved first and last residue. Fields, in order: D gene, clone size, J gene, V gene, CDR3 DNA, CDR3 protein. D genes are given only for firm matches. Not all rows give a size; the values are once, few, many and, for expanded clones, a class.

d_gene: -
abundance: once
j_gene: TRBJ1-1
v_gene: TRBV14
CDR3nt: TGTGCCAGCAGCGACCACCTGGGGGGCACTGAAGCTTTCTTT
CDR3aa: CASSDHLGGTEAFF

d_gene: -
abundance: -
j_gene: TRBJ2-5
v_gene: TRBV5-4
CDR3nt: TGTGCCAGCAGCTTGACAGGGCGGGAAGAGACCCAGTACTTC
CDR3aa: CASSLTGREETQYF

d_gene: TRBD1
abundance: -
j_gene: TRBJ1-6
v_gene: TRBV7-8
CDR3nt: TGTGCCAGCAGCTTAGAGGGGGCTTATAATTCACCCCTCCACTTT
CDR3aa: CASSLEGAYNSPLHF

d_gene: -
abundance: -
j_gene: TRBJ1-1
v_gene: TRBV12-3/TRBV12-4
CDR3nt: TGTGCCAGCAGCCAGGGGACTGAAGCTTTCTTT
CDR3aa: CASSQGTEAFF

d_gene: -
abundance: -
j_gene: TRBJ1-4
v_gene: TRBV27
CDR3nt: TGTGCCAGCAGTTTCCTAGGGACATCTGAAAAACTGTTTTTT
CDR3aa: CASSFLGTSEKLFF

d_gene: TRBD1
abundance: once
j_gene: TRBJ2-7
v_gene: TRBV25-1
CDR3nt: TGTGCCAGCAGTGGCGGGACAGGGCCGTACGAGCAGTACTTC
CDR3aa: CASSGGTGPYEQYF

d_gene: TRBD2
abundance: -
j_gene: TRBJ2-2
v_gene: TRBV4-2
CDR3nt: TGTGCCAGCAGCCCCCGACTAGCGGGAGCCGGGGGCGGGGAGCTGTTTTTT
CDR3aa: CASSPRLAGAGGGELFF

d_gene: TRBD2
abundance: -
j_gene: TRBJ2-1
v_gene: TRBV11-2
CDR3nt: TGTGCCAGCAGCTTCTTGCTGAGACTAGCGGGTAGCACCTACAATGAGCAGTTCTTC
CDR3aa: CASSFLLRLAGSTYNEQFF

d_gene: -
abundance: -
j_gene: TRBJ1-1
v_gene: TRBV27
CDR3nt: TGTGCCAGCACCCCGCGGGGGGGAAGCACTGAAGCTTTCTTT
CDR3aa: CASTPRGGSTEAFF

d_gene: -
abundance: once
j_gene: TRBJ2-7
v_gene: TRBV6-5
CDR3nt: TGTGCCAGCAGAGGCGGAGAGTCCTACGAGCAGTACTTC
CDR3aa: CASRGGESYEQYF

d_gene: TRBD2
abundance: -
j_gene: TRBJ2-1
v_gene: TRBV7-2
CDR3nt: TGTGCCAGCAGCTTTCCTAGCGGGACCACTTCGGGCTCCTACAATGAGCAGTTCTTC
CDR3aa: CASSFPSGTTSGSYNEQFF

d_gene: -
abundance: -
j_gene: TRBJ2-2
v_gene: TRBV30
CDR3nt: TGTGGGGGGCTTGCGAACACCGGGGAGCTGTTTTTT
CDR3aa: CGGLANTGELFF

d_gene: -
abundance: -
j_gene: TRBJ2-5
v_gene: TRBV15
CDR3nt: TGTGCCACCAGCAGAGATCTCGGAGAGACCCAGTACTTC
CDR3aa: CATSRDLGETQYF

d_gene: TRBD1
abundance: -
j_gene: TRBJ2-5
v_gene: TRBV5-1
CDR3nt: TGCGCCAGCAGTACCTTGGACAGGCCCCAAGAGACCCAGTACTTC
CDR3aa: CASSTLDRPQETQYF

d_gene: TRBD1
abundance: once
j_gene: TRBJ1-1
v_gene: TRBV28
CDR3nt: TGTGCCAGCAGTCCTGGGACAGGGATAAACACTGAAGCTTTCTTT
CDR3aa: CASSPGTGINTEAFF

d_gene: TRBD1
abundance: -
j_gene: TRBJ1-6
v_gene: TRBV27
CDR3nt: TGTGCCAGCAGGCAGAGGACAGGATCCGTCCTTTATAATTCACCCCTCCACTTT
CDR3aa: CASRQRTGSVLYNSPLHF

d_gene: -
abundance: -
j_gene: TRBJ1-5
v_gene: TRBV19
CDR3nt: TGTGCCAGTAGCCTCGTGTATCAGCCCCAGCATTTT
CDR3aa: CASSLVYQPQHF